This T cell receptor beta chain was captured by sequencing in a study of radiation and T cells in renal cell carcinoma. Clones were read by immunoSEQ multiplex PCR, and TCRdb kept only the in-frame ones, dropping some. The sample has about 150,000 clones; 88% are singletons. On this clone itself: Antigen: not known.

J gave up 0 bases and V 6 bases, and 6 bases lay outside the gene matches. Germline values: CDR1 SGHVS, CDR2 FQNEAQ. This CDR3 contains 15 residues. General study findings and limits: Top tumor clonotypes rose in blood 2 weeks post-radiation, then contracted. No pretreatment tumor biopsies were available for baseline clonotypes.

As to time point: baseline pretreatment blood. The treatment: 15 Gy SBRT to primary tumor, nephrectomy 4 weeks later. After SBRT, blood was collected at 2 and 4 weeks, plus baseline. The patient's renal cell carcinoma had clear cell pathology. The sequences come from blood, collected from a patient whose treatment included radiotherapy and nephrectomy. The origin of this receptor is a woman in her 70s with renal cell carcinoma. The chain couples TRBV7-8 to TRBJ2-5, with TRBD1 identical over 8 bases. CDR3 DNA sequence: TGTGCCAGCAGTTGGAGACAGGGGAACCAAGAGACCCAGTACTTC. Translated, it gives CASSWRQGNQETQYF.